This passage covers 24 T cell receptor beta chains from one sample sequenced in a study of T cell responses to AZD1222 COVID-19 vaccine. Measured with immunoSEQ multiplex PCR; TCRdb has only the in-frame clones, and not every one. The sample yields around 140,000 clones, about 92% seen once. The sequencing here drew on peripheral blood, taken on day 0 of MenACWY control vaccination. These receptors were collected from an adult in good health.

This clone was found a few times. The chain employs TRBV6-6 and TRBJ2-1; D remains ambiguous. Germline assignment: CDR1 MNHNY and CDR2 SVGAGI (reference sequence). The CDR3 loop spans 16 amino acids. Trimming left V 0 bases short and J 5 bases short, with 14 bases between. The CDR3: CASSYSVATQNNEQFF. The CDR3 DNA reads TGTGCCAGCAGTTACTCGGTTGCGACCCAAAACAATGAGCAGTTCTTC.

The genes are TRBV27 and TRBJ1-2, with a tentative D call TRBD1 (5 bases). The germline gives CDR1 MNHEY, CDR2 SMNVEV (reference sequence). V was shortened by 8 bases and J by 7 bases, with 11 bases between the two germline ends. The CDR3 has 11 residues. The CDR3 region has the DNA TGTGCCAGCGGGGGAGTATTTGGCTACACCTTC. It is translated as CASGGVFGYTF.

V and J are TRBV4-2 and TRBJ2-4; a weak D match, TRBD2 (7 bases). V gave up 0 bases and J gave up 5 bases, with 11 bases separating them. The CDR3 runs to 15 residues. Germline CDR1 is LGHNA and CDR2 is YNFKEQ. This chain's CDR3 is CASSQEGGAENIQYF. In DNA form, the CDR3 reads TGTGCCAGCAGCCAAGAGGGGGGGGCAGAAAACATTCAGTACTTC.

This clone was recorded a few times. The V and J genes are TRBV12-5 and TRBJ1-5; TRBD1 might be the D (6 bases). V lost 7 bases and J 0 bases, leaving 16 bases between the germline ends. Germline assignment: CDR1 LGHNT and CDR2 FRNRAP. CDR3 length: 16 residues. DNA of the CDR3: TGTGCTAGTGCTCCCCCGGGGGGCTATAGCAATCAGCCCCAGCATTTT. Its protein product is CASAPPGGYSNQPQHF.

Written as DNA, the CDR3 is TGTGCCAGTCAATCGAGGGGGGGCGAGGGCTATGGCTACACCTTC. Its translation: CASQSRGGEGYGYTF. This chain joins TRBV19 and TRBJ1-2; tentative D call: TRBD1 (6 bases). Deletions cut 8 bases from V and 4 bases from J, with 20 bases between. This CDR3 region has 15 residues. The V gene's germline CDR1 is LNHDA and CDR2 SQIVND (reference sequence).

The chain employs TRBV28 and TRBJ1-5; D remains ambiguous. Trimming took off 1 base at V and 4 bases at J, with 5 bases between the two ends. This CDR3 is built from 13 residues. Germline-derived CDR1 and CDR2 are MDHEN and SYDVKM. CDR3 in DNA: TGTGCCAGCAGTTTATTACGGAATCAGCCCCAGCATTTT. Its protein is CASSLLRNQPQHF.

The rearrangement joins TRBV27 to TRBJ1-5, with a tentative D call TRBD1 (5 bases). The germline V gene encodes CDR1 MNHEY and CDR2 SMNVEV (reference sequence). V was pared by 2 bases and J by 5 bases, with 7 bases between. This CDR3 has 13 residues. The CDR3 DNA reads as TGTGCCAGCAGTTTAAGCAGGGATCAGCCCCAGCATTTT. This gives the protein CASSLSRDQPQHF.

V gene TRBV19 combines with J gene TRBJ1-2; 7 positions match TRBD1. In germline, CDR1 is LNHDA, CDR2 SQIVND (reference sequence). Trimming cost V 10 bases and J 4 bases; bases outside gene matches: 15. This CDR3 has 15 amino acids. CDR3 sequence reads: CATERQGTSGYGYTF. CDR3 nucleotides: TGTGCCACCGAACGACAGGGAACTTCGGGCTATGGCTACACCTTC.

The chain carries TRBV5-1 and TRBJ1-1; D unresolved. Germline CDR1 is SGHRS and CDR2 is YFSETQ. The V end lost 0 bases, the J end lost 5 bases, and 8 bases lay between the germline ends. The CDR3 has 13 amino acids. This chain's CDR3 is CASSLALHTEAFF. For the CDR3, the DNA is TGCGCCAGCAGCTTGGCCTTGCATACTGAAGCTTTCTTT.

The chain couples TRBV7-2 to TRBJ2-7, with D unclear. V was trimmed by 3 bases and J by 3 bases, leaving 15 bases between them. This CDR3 region has 15 residues. CDR1 SGHTA and CDR2 FQGNSA come from the germline V gene. The DNA of the CDR3 is TGTGCCAGCAGCTTCTCCGGGCCCTTAGACTACGAGCAGTACTTC. Protein product: CASSFSGPLDYEQYF.

This chain links TRBV4-2 with TRBJ2-7; the match to TRBD2 covers 10 bases. Germline trimming cut 0 bases from V and 4 bases from J; bases unmatched to any gene: 9. This CDR3 is built from 17 residues. Germline CDR1 reads LGHNA; CDR2 reads YNFKEQ. The chain's CDR3 is CASSQEGGASGSYEQYF. CDR3 nucleotide sequence: TGTGCCAGCAGCCAAGAAGGAGGGGCTAGCGGGAGTTACGAGCAGTACTTC.

The chain joins TRBV19 to TRBJ1-1; the D gene is possibly TRBD1 (5 bases). Germline-derived CDR1 and CDR2 are LNHDA and SQIVND (reference sequence). The CDR3 loop spans 13 amino acids. V was cut by 6 bases and J by 1 base, with 9 bases left in between. CDR3 residues: CASRTTENTEAFF. CDR3 DNA: TGTGCCAGTAGGACGACAGAGAACACTGAAGCTTTCTTT.

This chain connects TRBV7-2 to TRBJ1-1; D is ambiguous. CDR3 length equals 13 residues. Germline loops: CDR1 SGHTA, CDR2 FQGNSA. V lost 3 bases and J 0 bases, leaving 5 bases between the germline ends. The CDR3 coding sequence is TGTGCCAGCAGCTTTGCAATGAACACTGAAGCTTTCTTT. Translating gives CASSFAMNTEAFF.

The chain uses TRBV7-3 and TRBJ2-5; no definite D call. Germline V lookup: CDR1 SGHTA, CDR2 FQGTGA. Trimming took 2 bases from V and 4 from J, leaving 8 bases between them. The CDR3 extends over 13 amino acids. The CDR3 DNA reads as TGTGCCAGCAGCTTAGCGGTGGCAGAGACCCAGTACTTC. Its protein is CASSLAVAETQYF.

The rearrangement uses TRBV5-1 and TRBJ2-2; 11 bases are shared with TRBD2. The CDR3 runs to 16 residues. Germline values: CDR1 SGHRS, CDR2 YFSETQ. Trimming removed 4 bases from V and 4 bases from J; junction bases left unmatched: 6. CDR3 sequence: CASSLLAGATTGELFF. CDR3 DNA sequence: TGCGCCAGCAGCCTACTAGCGGGGGCGACCACCGGGGAGCTGTTTTTT.

This chain links TRBV4-3 with TRBJ1-1; 7 bases fit TRBD1. The CDR3 loop spans 15 amino acids. Germline values: CDR1 LGHNA, CDR2 YSLEER. V was pared by 0 bases and J by 1 base, with 2 bases of the junction left unmatched. This chain's CDR3 is CASSQEGQWNTEAFF. CDR3 in DNA: TGCGCCAGCAGCCAAGAGGGACAGTGGAACACTGAAGCTTTCTTT.

This sequence joins TRBV20-1 and TRBJ2-7; D is ambiguous. Germline CDR1 DFQATT, CDR2 SNEGSKA (reference sequence). This CDR3 has 11 residues. The ends were cut back, 6 bases at V and 2 bases at J, with 8 bases in the middle. This chain's CDR3 is CSALAAYEQYF. The CDR3 coding sequence is TGCAGTGCATTAGCCGCCTACGAGCAGTACTTC.

The rearrangement uses TRBV11-2 and TRBJ1-2; D is uncertain. Looked up from germline, CDR1 is SGHAT and CDR2 is FQNNGV. With 2 bases removed from V and 1 base from J, the gap between germline ends came to 8 bases. CDR3 length equals 14 residues. DNA for the CDR3: TGTGCCAGCAGCTTATCGCACAGTAACTATGGCTACACCTTC. Encoded protein: CASSLSHSNYGYTF.

This clone showed up just a few times. V usage is TRBV6-5 and J usage is TRBJ1-1; 8 bases match TRBD1. V gave up 6 bases and J gave up 4 bases; unmatched junction bases: 7. CDR1 and CDR2 from the germline V gene are MNHEY and SVGAGI. The CDR3 length is 14 residues. CDR3 protein: CASRSTGALTEAFF. CDR3 nucleotides: TGTGCCAGCAGATCGACAGGGGCGCTCACTGAAGCTTTCTTT.

The rearrangement uses TRBV5-6 and TRBJ1-2; D unresolved. V was shortened by 1 base and J by 1 base, with 11 bases between the two germline ends. Germline-derived CDR1 and CDR2 are SGHDT and YYEEEE. The CDR3 is 15 amino acids. CDR3 in DNA: TGTGCCAGCAGCTTGTGGATAGGCCATAACTATGGCTACACCTTC. Residues: CASSLWIGHNYGYTF.

The chain has TRBV7-9 and TRBJ1-1, with no clear D. V was shortened by 5 bases and J by 2 bases, with 12 bases between the two germline ends. The CDR3 sequence is 14 residues long. Germline values: CDR1 SEHNR, CDR2 FQNEAQ (reference sequence). The CDR3 DNA sequence: TGTGCCAGCAGCCCGAGAGTAAAAAACACTGAAGCTTTCTTT. Translated, it gives CASSPRVKNTEAFF.

This chain connects TRBV2 to TRBJ1-5; D gene ambiguous. The CDR3 consists of 17 residues. V was cut by 5 bases and J by 5 bases, with 22 bases left in between. CDR1 and CDR2 from the germline V gene are SNHLY and FYNNEI. In DNA form, the CDR3 reads TGTGCCAGCAGTCGGGAGGGTCAGGCGGCCCCCGATCAGCCCCAGCATTTT. Its protein product is CASSREGQAAPDQPQHF.

The chain couples TRBV5-4 to TRBJ1-1, with no clear D. Germline V lookup: CDR1 SGHNT, CDR2 YYREEE (reference sequence). The CDR3 consists of 15 residues. V was clipped by 3 bases and J by 0 bases, with 12 bases between them. This CDR3 is CASSSWKVLNTEAFF. The CDR3 nucleotides read TGTGCCAGCAGCTCCTGGAAGGTATTGAACACTGAAGCTTTCTTT.

This sequence joins TRBV7-3 and TRBJ2-1, with D uncertain. CDR1 and CDR2 from the germline V gene are SGHTA and FQGTGA. The CDR3 is 16 residues long. Trimming removed 0 bases from V and 0 bases from J, with 9 bases in between. The CDR3 reads CASSLTGSGSYNEQFF. In DNA form, the CDR3 reads TGTGCCAGCAGCTTAACCGGATCAGGCTCCTACAATGAGCAGTTCTTC.